Reported below is one T cell receptor beta chain. The clone's antigen remains unknown. This entry comes from a study of T cells expressing NK-cell markers (TCRdb year 2020). As for the study more broadly: Three sorted T-cell subsets (CD3+CD56+NKG2C+, CD3+CD56+NKG2C- and CD3+CD56-NKG2C+) from seven to nine donors had their TCR beta-chain repertoires profiled. All eight donors whose samples were sequenced were randomly selected healthy volunteers, three of them men and five women. Of the eight sequenced donors, seven were found to be HCMV-seropositive and one was found to be HCMV-seronegative. The libraries were sequenced on Illumina HiSeq 2000/2500, MiSeq or NextSeq, producing 2 x 150 bp reads.

To determine HCMV serostatus, a commercial ELISA kit was used to detect HCMV-specific IgG in serum. Ficoll density gradient centrifugation was used to isolate peripheral blood mononuclear cells from blood. Findings and caveats that apply to the study as a whole: Whether the expanded NKG2C-expressing T cell clones were specific for HCMV antigens remained unclear. In about 6 donors, the dominant CD3+CD56+NKG2C+ clonotypes were found to rank among the top 10 CD8+ clonotypes and to make up about 1.0-7.0% of CD8+ T cells. Those dominant clonotypes were again the most abundant among CD3+CD56-NKG2C+ cells in a few donors, at roughly 25-65%.

The run used an Illumina HiSeq 2000. 5'RACE template switching, by which a universal primer site and unique molecular identifiers were added, was used to make TCR beta cDNA libraries. Synthesis of cDNA was primed from the TCR beta constant segment and was followed by two consecutive PCR amplification steps. The authors' analysis ran thus. Reads were demultiplexed and grouped by UMI with MIGEC, and clonotypes were assembled and quantified with MiTCR. To exclude erroneous sequences, only TCR cDNA sequences supported by at least two reads were retained. The tcR package was used for downstream repertoire analysis, with clonotypes matched between fractions based on CDR3 nucleotide sequence plus V segment. VDJmatch was used to annotate antigen specificity against VDJdb, with one amino acid substitution in CDR3 allowed. TCRdb reprocessed the reads, reporting each CDR3 protein sequence once and no DNA. The V and J calls were not made by the authors but by TCRdb's processing. In this sample's table one finds about 380,000 distinct CDR3 sequences. In total, the top ten clones hold roughly 5.2% of the sample.

CDR1 SGHTA and CDR2 FQGNSA are derived from the germline V gene. The CDR3, from cysteine to phenylalanine, totals 16 residues. The nucleotide record is missing. Recombination linked TRBV7-2 to TRBJ2-3; the TCRdb call, TRBD1, lacks DNA for checking. The sample comprised blood T cells: a sorted CD56 or NKG2C T cell subset, CD4+ or CD8+ T cells, or bulk PBMC T cells (not recorded which). The receptor comes from a man aged 18-69 years in good health. The CDR3 region has the sequence CASSKAGQGGADTQYF. When the CDR3 is completed using the reference TRBV7-2 and TRBJ2-3 genes on either side, the full variable domain is GAGVSQSPSNKVTEKGKDVELRCDPISGHTALYWYRQSLGQGLEFLIYFQGNSAPDKSGLPSDRFSAERTGGSVSTLTIQRTQQEDSAVYLCASSKAGQGGADTQYFGPGTRLTVL.